This T cell receptor (beta chain) was recorded in a study of blood T cell repertoires in COVID-19. Background on the study: Both acute and convalescent COVID-19 samples were obtained from the United States, Italy and Spain.

Original processing notes: Estimation of nucleated cell counts relied on the amplification of reference gene primers. Sequencing was performed with immunoSEQ multiplex PCR; in TCRdb, only in-frame clones are kept and a portion is missing. V and J calls and clone size are as listed in that table; D and trimming were resolved from the DNA. This repertoire shows under 100,000 clones, around nine tenths found once; its top ten account for 4.6%. The germline V gene has CDR1 MDHEN and CDR2 SYDVKM. The CDR3 extends over 17 amino acids. V was trimmed by 5 bases and J by 6 bases, leaving 23 bases between them.

The sequencing input was peripheral blood. This sequence was found in a man aged 45-65 years with active COVID-19. The V and J genes are TRBV28 and TRBJ1-5; a possible D gene is TRBD1 (5 bases). The CDR3 nucleotides read TGTGCCAGCAGTCTTGGCGGGGCAATCGGAGAGGCTCAGCCCCAGCATTTT. Translation gives CASSLGGAIGEAQPQHF.